These T cell receptor beta chains were read from a single sample in a study of tumor-infiltrating lymphocytes in primary liver carcinoma. TCRdb reanalysed the multiplex PCR reads using MiXCR and keeps one entry per CDR3 protein. This repertoire shows approximately 30,000 distinct CDR3 sequences, around 80% found once; its top ten account for 36%. Sequencing was carried out using liver tumor tissue from sampling region 5. The origin of the receptors is a man aged 35 to 55 with primary liver carcinoma and hepatitis B virus infection. CDR3s include the opening cysteine and the closing phenylalanine or tryptophan. Each record gives: clone size, D gene, J gene, V gene, CDR3 protein, CDR3 DNA. A D gene is named only where the DNA matches it firmly. Not every row has a clone size; where given, it reads once, few, many or a size class.

NA | NA | TRBJ2-3 | TRBV5-1 | CASSEGYHTDTQYF | TGCGCCAGCAGCGAGGGATACCACACAGATACGCAGTATTTT
NA | NA | TRBJ2-7 | TRBV4-1 | CASSPGRWCEQYF | TGCGCCAGCAGCCCAGGCCGTTGGTGCGAACAGTACTTC
NA | TRBD2 | TRBJ2-3 | TRBV12-3/TRBV12-4 | CASSPGLAGVADRQYF | TGTGCCAGCAGTCCTGGACTAGCGGGAGTAGCAGATAGGCAGTATTTT
NA | TRBD1 | TRBJ2-2 | TRBV29-1 | CSIEGQESGELFF | TGCAGCATTGAAGGACAGGAGTCCGGGGAGCTGTTTTTT
NA | NA | TRBJ2-7 | TRBV11-1 | CASSRSLRTLEQYF | TGTGCCAGCAGCCGAAGTTTACGGACTCTCGAGCAGTACTTC
NA | NA | TRBJ2-2 | TRBV11-2 | CAGSSAGSNTGELFF | TGTGCCGGCAGCTCTGCGGGATCGAACACCGGGGAACTGTTTTTT
NA | TRBD2 | TRBJ2-7 | TRBV4-1 | CAISPNSPGTSVPYERYF | TGTGCCATCAGCCCGAATTCGCCCGGGACTAGCGTACCCTACGAGCGGTACTTC
NA | NA | TRBJ2-7 | TRBV4-1 | CASSLVGVGEQYF | TGCGCCAGCAGCCTAGTGGGAGTAGGCGAGCAGTATTTC
few | NA | TRBJ2-7 | TRBV10-3 | CAISEWSERYF | TGTGCCATCAGTGAATGGTCCGAGCGGTACTTC
NA | NA | TRBJ1-1 | TRBV6-5 | CASSYSRQRITKAFF | TGTGCCAGCAGTTACTCGAGGCAGAGAATCACTAAAGCTTTCTTT
once | NA | TRBJ2-1 | TRBV4-1 | CASSQVNIYNEQLF | TGCGCCAGCAGCCAAGTGAATATATACAATGAGCAGCTCTTC
NA | NA | TRBJ2-5 | TRBV4-1 | CASSQNPRSGQGVTQYF | TGCGCCAGCAGCCAAAATCCTAGGTCAGGCCAAGGGGTGACCCAGTACTTC
NA | TRBD1 | TRBJ2-7 | TRBV11-2 | CATGFIQGAIHNEQYF | TGTGCTACCGGCTTCATACAGGGGGCCATACATAACGAGCAATACTTC
NA | NA | TRBJ2-3 | TRBV11-2 | CANNLELYTDTQYF | TGTGCCAACAACTTAGAACTTTACACCGATACGCAGTATTTC
NA | NA | TRBJ2-1 | TRBV11-3 | CVSSLDGRFTGSLYNEQFF | TGTGTCAGCAGCTTAGATGGGCGATTCACCGGGTCCCTTTACAATGAGCAGTTCTTC
NA | TRBD1 | TRBJ1-1 | TRBV10-2 | CSSSETGGLTEAFF | TGCTCCAGCAGTGAGACAGGGGGCCTAACTGAAGCTTTCTTT
NA | NA | TRBJ1-5 | TRBV6-1 | CARSEVSYSNQPQHF | TGTGCCAGAAGTGAAGTCTCCTATAGTAATCAGCCCCAGCATTTT
NA | NA | TRBJ2-2 | TRBV5-1 | CASARETGRELFF | TGCGCCAGCGCTCGTGAGACTGGGAGGGAGCTGTTTTTT
NA | NA | TRBJ2-1 | TRBV6-2/TRBV6-3 | CASSFPPLRYNEQFF | TGTGCCAGCAGTTTCCCTCCTTTACGGTACAATGAGCAGTTCTTC
NA | NA | TRBJ2-3 | TRBV11-3 | CASSLESGCTDTQYF | TGTGCCAGCAGTTTAGAGTCCGGTTGCACAGATACGCAGTATTTT
NA | TRBD1 | TRBJ1-2 | TRBV12-3/TRBV12-4 | CACSLGTGGGYGYTF | TGTGCCTGCAGTTTAGGGACAGGGGGAGGGTATGGTTACACCTTC
NA | TRBD1 | TRBJ2-1 | TRBV11-2 | CASSLGSGDRDYNKQFF | TGCGCCAGCAGCTTAGGTTCGGGGGACAGGGACTACAATAAGCAGTTCTTC
NA | NA | TRBJ2-2 | TRBV11-2 | CASSLYSGTNTWELFF | TGTGCCAGCAGCTTATACTCGGGAACGAACACCTGGGAGCTGTTCTTT
NA | NA | TRBJ2-2 | TRBV5-1 | CAISLSATTGELFF | TGCGCCATCAGCTTATCAGCGACCACCGGGGAGCTGTTTTTT
NA | NA | TRBJ1-2 | TRBV7-9 | CASSTEGRLSRYGYTF | TGTGCCAGCAGCACCGAGGGCAGGCTGTCCCGGTATGGCTACACCTTT
NA | NA | TRBJ1-1 | TRBV7-2 | CAGSLRWGDAEALF | TGTGCCGGTAGCCTCCGGTGGGGGGATGCTGAAGCTCTCTTT
NA | TRBD1 | TRBJ2-7 | TRBV6-5 | CARRPGQAASFYKHYF | TGTGCCAGGAGGCCCGGACAGGCAGCATCCTTTTACAAGCATTACTTC
NA | TRBD2 | TRBJ2-1 | TRBV6-6 | CASNYSGGTSSKPEQFF | TGTGCCAGCAATTACTCAGGGGGGACTAGCTCTAAGCCTGAGCAGTTCTTC
once | TRBD2 | TRBJ2-1 | TRBV11-2 | CANSLLAGVREQFF | TGTGCCAATAGCCTATTAGCGGGAGTAAGAGAGCAGTTCTTC
NA | NA | TRBJ2-2 | TRBV5-5 | CASSFLPMVTNTGDLFF | TGTGCCAGCAGCTTTCTACCCATGGTTACGAATACCGGGGACCTGTTTTTT
NA | NA | TRBJ2-1 | TRBV11-2 | CAGSIYRLVSEQFF | TGTGCCGGGAGCATATACCGGCTAGTCAGTGAGCAGTTCTTC
NA | NA | TRBJ2-5 | TRBV11-2 | CASSLVRLALERKETQYF | TGTGCCAGCAGCTTAGTGAGGCTAGCCCTGGAAAGAAAAGAGACCCAGTACTTC
medium-sized | NA | TRBJ2-7 | TRBV6-1 | CASSPQQYGEQYF | TGTGCCAGCAGCCCCCAGCAGTACGGCGAGCAGTACTTC
NA | NA | TRBJ2-1 | TRBV6-1 | CVSNVRWGQGGEQFF | TGTGTCAGCAATGTGCGGTGGGGGCAGGGCGGTGAGCAGTTCTTC
NA | NA | TRBJ2-1 | TRBV29-1 | CSSWSHNEQFF | TGCAGCTCATGGTCGCACAATGAGCAGTTCTTC
NA | NA | TRBJ2-7 | TRBV6-5 | CANSWTASSYEQYF | TGTGCCAACAGTTGGACAGCTAGCTCCTATGAGCAGTACTTC
NA | TRBD1 | TRBJ2-6 | TRBV11-2 | CASSEAPGQRLSGTNVLTF | TGTGCCAGCAGCGAGGCCCCGGGACAGCGGCTCTCTGGAACCAACGTCCTGACTTTC
NA | TRBD2 | TRBJ2-1 | TRBV11-2 | CASSLELLAGMDERFF | TGTGCTAGCAGTTTAGAGCTCCTAGCGGGAATGGATGAGCGGTTCTTC
NA | NA | TRBJ2-1 | TRBV6-2/TRBV6-3 | CASSYQERPWQFF | TGTGCCAGCAGTTACCAGGAGCGCCCCTGGCAGTTCTTC
NA | TRBD1 | TRBJ2-7 | TRBV10-1 | CAIPQGQGLCEQYF | TGCGCAATCCCACAAGGACAGGGGTTGTGCGAGCAGTACTTC
NA | NA | TRBJ2-2 | TRBV5-4 | CASNRQDRNTGELFF | TGTGCCAGCAACAGACAAGACAGGAACACCGGGGAGCTGTTTTTT
NA | NA | TRBJ1-6 | TRBV4-1 | CASSQAIGQTSYNSSLHF | TGCGCCAGCAGCCAAGCAATAGGACAGACCTCATATAATTCATCCCTCCACTTT